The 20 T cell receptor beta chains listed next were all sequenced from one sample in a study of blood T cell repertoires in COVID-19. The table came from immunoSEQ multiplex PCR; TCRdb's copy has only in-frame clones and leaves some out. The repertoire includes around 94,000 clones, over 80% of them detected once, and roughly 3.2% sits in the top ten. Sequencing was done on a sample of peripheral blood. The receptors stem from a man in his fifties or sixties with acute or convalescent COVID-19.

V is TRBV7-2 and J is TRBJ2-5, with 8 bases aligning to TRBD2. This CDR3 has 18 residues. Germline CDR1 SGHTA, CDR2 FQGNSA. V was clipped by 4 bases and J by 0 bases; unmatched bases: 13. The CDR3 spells CASSYAPHGGAYQETQYF. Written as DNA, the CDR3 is TGTGCCAGCAGCTATGCCCCGCACGGGGGGGCTTACCAAGAGACCCAGTACTTC. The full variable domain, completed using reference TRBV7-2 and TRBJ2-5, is GAGVSQSPSNKVTEKGKDVELRCDPISGHTALYWYRQSLGQGLEFLIYFQGNSAPDKSGLPSDRFSAERTGGSVSTLTIQRTQQEDSAVYLCASSYAPHGGAYQETQYFGPGTRLLVL.

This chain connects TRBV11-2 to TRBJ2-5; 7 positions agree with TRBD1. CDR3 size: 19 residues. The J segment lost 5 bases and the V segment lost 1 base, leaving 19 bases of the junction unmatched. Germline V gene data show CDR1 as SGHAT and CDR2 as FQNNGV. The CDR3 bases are TGTGCCAGCAGCTTAGCAGGACAGGCCTACCGGGCGACGAGGGAGACCCAGTACTTC. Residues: CASSLAGQAYRATRETQYF.

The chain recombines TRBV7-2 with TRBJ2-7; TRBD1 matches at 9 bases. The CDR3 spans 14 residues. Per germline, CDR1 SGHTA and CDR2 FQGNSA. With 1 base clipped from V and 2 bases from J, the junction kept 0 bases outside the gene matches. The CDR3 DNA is TGTGCCAGCAGCTTAGGGACAGGGGCCTACGAGCAGTACTTC. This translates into CASSLGTGAYEQYF.

CDR3 bases: TGTGCCAGCAGCGTAGCTCACACCCGCACAGATACGCAGTATTTT. It specifies CASSVAHTRTDTQYF. The V gene is TRBV9, the J gene TRBJ2-3; D is unclear. The CDR3 length is 15 residues. Per germline, CDR1 SGDLS and CDR2 YYNGEE. Trimming removed 0 bases at V and 1 base at J, with 9 bases between.

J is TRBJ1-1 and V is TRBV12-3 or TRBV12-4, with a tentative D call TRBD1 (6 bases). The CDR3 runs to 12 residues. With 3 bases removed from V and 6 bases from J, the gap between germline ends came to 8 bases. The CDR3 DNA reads TGTGCCAGCAGTTTTGGGGGCCCTGAAGCTTTCTTT. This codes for CASSFGGPEAFF.

CDR3 loop: CASREGQLNEKLFF. CDR3 nucleotides: TGTGCCAGCAGAGAGGGACAGCTTAATGAAAAACTGTTTTTT. This chain joins TRBV6-5 and TRBJ1-4; 7 nucleotides match TRBD1. Unmatched junction bases numbered 5, after V lost 6 bases and J lost 4 bases. Per the germline V gene, CDR1 is MNHEY and CDR2 is SVGAGI. The CDR3 consists of 14 residues.

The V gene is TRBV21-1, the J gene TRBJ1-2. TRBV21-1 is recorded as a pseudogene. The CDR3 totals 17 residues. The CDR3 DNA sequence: TGTGCCAGCAGCAAAGAGGTCGTCTGCGGGGCTCCTTATGGCTACACCTTC. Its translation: CASSKEVVCGAPYGYTF.

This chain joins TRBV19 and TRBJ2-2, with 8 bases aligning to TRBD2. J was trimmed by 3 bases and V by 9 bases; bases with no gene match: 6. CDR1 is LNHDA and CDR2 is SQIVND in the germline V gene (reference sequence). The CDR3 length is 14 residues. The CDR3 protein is CASTSGGYTGELFF. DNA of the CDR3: TGTGCCAGCACGAGCGGGGGTTACACCGGGGAGCTGTTTTTT.

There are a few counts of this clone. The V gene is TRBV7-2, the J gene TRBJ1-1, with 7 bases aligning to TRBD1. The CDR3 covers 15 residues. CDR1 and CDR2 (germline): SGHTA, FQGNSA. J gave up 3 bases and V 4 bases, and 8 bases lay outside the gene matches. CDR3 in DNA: TGTGCCAGCAGCTCCAACAGGGGCCTACACACTGAAGCTTTCTTT. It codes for CASSSNRGLHTEAFF.

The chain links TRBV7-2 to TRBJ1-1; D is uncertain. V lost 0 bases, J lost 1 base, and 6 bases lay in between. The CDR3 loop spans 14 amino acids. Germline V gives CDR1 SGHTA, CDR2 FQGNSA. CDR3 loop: CASSLAIENTEAFF. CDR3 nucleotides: TGTGCCAGCAGCTTAGCTATAGAGAACACTGAAGCTTTCTTT.

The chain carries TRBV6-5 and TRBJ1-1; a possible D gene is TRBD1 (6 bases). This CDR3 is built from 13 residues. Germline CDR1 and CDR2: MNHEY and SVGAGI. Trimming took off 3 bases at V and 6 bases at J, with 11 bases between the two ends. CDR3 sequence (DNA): TGTGCCAGCAGTTATATCGGGGGGCCTGAAGCTTTCTTT. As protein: CASSYIGGPEAFF.

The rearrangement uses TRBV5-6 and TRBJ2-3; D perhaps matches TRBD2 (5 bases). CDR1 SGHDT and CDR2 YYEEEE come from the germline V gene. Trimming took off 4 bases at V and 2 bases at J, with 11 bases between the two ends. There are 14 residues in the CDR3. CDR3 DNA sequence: TGTGCCAGCAGCGAGGGAACTCACACAGATACGCAGTATTTT. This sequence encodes CASSEGTHTDTQYF.

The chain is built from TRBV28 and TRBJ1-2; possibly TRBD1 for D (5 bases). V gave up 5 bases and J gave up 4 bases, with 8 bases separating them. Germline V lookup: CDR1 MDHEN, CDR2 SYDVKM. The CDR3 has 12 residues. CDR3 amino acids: CASSTQGYGYTF. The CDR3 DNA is TGTGCCAGCAGTACCCAGGGCTATGGCTACACCTTC.

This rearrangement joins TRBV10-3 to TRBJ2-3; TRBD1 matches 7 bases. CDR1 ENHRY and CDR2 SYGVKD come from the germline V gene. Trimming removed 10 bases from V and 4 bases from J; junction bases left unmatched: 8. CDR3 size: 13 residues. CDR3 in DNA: TGTGCCACCACACAGGGGTTCGCAGATACGCAGTATTTT. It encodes CATTQGFADTQYF.

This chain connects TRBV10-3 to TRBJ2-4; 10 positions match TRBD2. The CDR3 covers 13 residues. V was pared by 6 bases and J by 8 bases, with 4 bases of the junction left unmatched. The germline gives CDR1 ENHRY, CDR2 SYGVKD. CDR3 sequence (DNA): TGTGCCATCAGACAGCGGGAGGGGGACATTCAGTACTTC. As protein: CAIRQREGDIQYF.

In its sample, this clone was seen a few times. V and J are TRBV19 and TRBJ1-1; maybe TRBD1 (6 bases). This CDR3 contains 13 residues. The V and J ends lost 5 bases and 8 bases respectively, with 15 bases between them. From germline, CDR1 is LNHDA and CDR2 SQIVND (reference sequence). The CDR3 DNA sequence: TGTGCCAGTAGTGTCAACAGGGATAGCGAAGCTTTCTTT. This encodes CASSVNRDSEAFF.

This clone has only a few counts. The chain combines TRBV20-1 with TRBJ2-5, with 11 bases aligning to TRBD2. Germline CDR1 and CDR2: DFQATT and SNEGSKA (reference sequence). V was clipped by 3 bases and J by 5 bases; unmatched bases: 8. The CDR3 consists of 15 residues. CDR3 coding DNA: TGCAGTGCTAGTGGGCTAGCGGGGGGCCAGGAGACCCAGTACTTC. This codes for CSASGLAGGQETQYF.

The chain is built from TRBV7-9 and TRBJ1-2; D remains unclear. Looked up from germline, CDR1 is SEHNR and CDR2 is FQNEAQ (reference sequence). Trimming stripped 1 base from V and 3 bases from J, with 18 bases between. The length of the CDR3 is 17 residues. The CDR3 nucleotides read TGTGCCAGCAGCTTAGGTTCGGGCGGCTCGAGGGACTATGGCTACACCTTC. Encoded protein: CASSLGSGGSRDYGYTF.

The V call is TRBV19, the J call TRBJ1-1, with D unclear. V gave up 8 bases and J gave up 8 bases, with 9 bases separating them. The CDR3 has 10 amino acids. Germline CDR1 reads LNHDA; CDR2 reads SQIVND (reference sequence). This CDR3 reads CASGDREAFF. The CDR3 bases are TGTGCCAGTGGAGACCGGGAAGCTTTCTTT. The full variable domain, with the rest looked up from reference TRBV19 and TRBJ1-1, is DGGITQSPKYLFRKEGQNVTLSCEQNLNHDAMYWYRQDPGQGLRLIYYSQIVNDFQKGDIAEGYSVSREKKESFPLTVTSAQKNPTAFYLCASGDREAFFGQGTRLTVV.

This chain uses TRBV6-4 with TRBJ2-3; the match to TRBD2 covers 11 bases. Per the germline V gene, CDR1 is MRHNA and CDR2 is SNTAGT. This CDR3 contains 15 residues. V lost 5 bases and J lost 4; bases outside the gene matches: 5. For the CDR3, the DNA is TGTGCCAGCAGTATACTAGCGGGGGATGCAGATACGCAGTATTTT. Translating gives CASSILAGDADTQYF.